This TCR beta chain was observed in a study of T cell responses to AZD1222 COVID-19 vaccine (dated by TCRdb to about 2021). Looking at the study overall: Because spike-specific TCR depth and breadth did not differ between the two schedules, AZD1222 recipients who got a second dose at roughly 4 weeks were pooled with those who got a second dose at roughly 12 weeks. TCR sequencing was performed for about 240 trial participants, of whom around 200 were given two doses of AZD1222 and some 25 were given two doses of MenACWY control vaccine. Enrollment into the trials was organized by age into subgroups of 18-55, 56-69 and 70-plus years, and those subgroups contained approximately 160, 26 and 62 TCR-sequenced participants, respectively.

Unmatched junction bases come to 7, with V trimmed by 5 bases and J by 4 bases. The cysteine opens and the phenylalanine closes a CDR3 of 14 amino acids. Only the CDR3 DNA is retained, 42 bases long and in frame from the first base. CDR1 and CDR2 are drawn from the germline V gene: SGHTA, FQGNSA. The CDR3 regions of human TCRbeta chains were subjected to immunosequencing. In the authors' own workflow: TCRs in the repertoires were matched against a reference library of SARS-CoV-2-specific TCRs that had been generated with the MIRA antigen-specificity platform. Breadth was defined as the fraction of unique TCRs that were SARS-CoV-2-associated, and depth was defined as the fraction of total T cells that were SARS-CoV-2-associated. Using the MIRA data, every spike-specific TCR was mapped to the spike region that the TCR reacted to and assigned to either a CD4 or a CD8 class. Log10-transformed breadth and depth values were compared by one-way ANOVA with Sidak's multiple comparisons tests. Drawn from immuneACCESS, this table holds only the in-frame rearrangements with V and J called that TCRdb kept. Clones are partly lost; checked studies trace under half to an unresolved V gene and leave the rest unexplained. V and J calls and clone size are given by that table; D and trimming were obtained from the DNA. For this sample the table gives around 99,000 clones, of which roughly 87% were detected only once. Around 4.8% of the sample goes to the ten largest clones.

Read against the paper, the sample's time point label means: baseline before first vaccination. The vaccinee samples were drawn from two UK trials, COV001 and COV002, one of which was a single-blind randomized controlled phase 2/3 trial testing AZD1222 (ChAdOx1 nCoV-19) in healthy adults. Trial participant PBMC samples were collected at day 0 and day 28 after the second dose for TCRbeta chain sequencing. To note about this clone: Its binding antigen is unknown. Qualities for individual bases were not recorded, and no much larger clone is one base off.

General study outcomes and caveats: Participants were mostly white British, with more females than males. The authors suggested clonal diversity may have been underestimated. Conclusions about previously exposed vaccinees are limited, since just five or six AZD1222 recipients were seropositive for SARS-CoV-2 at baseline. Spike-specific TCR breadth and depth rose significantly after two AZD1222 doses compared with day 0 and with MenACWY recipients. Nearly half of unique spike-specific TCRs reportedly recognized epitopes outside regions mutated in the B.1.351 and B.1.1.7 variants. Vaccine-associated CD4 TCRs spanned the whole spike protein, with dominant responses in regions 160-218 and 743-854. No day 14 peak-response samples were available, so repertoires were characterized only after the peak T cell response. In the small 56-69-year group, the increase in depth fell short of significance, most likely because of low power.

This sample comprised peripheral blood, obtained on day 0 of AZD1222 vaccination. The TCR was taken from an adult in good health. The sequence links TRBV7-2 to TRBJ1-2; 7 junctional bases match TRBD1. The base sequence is TGTGCCAGCAGCCTTGACAGGGACGGCTATGGCTACACCTTC. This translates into CASSLDRDGYGYTF.